The clone carrying this T cell receptor beta chain was observed a single time. As yet, its antigen is unknown. There are 12 residues in the CDR3. The germline gives CDR1 LNHDA, CDR2 SQIVND (reference sequence). V shed 4 bases and J shed 8 bases, with 11 bases lying between them. Genomic DNA for TCR beta libraries, about 1.8 micrograms, came from cryopreserved PBMCs. This sample was included in a study of cytotoxic CD8 clonotypes in ibrutinib-treated CLL. For the study at large: The subjects consisted of 11 relapsed/refractory and roughly 15 treatment-naive individuals, with 17 to 18 IGHV unmutated. After median roughly 68 months, approximately 15 stayed in remission, some 12 progressed; responses approximately 24 partial, 2 complete. Study observations and caveats: Once treatment began, public clonotypes, which were uncommon, contracted or stayed stable.

The method was immunoSEQ multiplex PCR; TCRdb's version includes in-frame clones alone and lacks a portion of them. The table has 73,000 or so clones, 68% seen once. This material consisted of PBMCs, taken after 12 months of ibrutinib treatment. This chain links TRBV19 with TRBJ1-2; no definite D call. This receptor was obtained from a human donor with chronic lymphocytic leukemia. CDR3 loop: CASSSVPGGYTF. The CDR3 bases are TGTGCCAGTAGTAGCGTCCCGGGGGGCTACACCTTC. The full variable domain, rest sourced from reference TRBV19 and TRBJ1-2, is DGGITQSPKYLFRKEGQNVTLSCEQNLNHDAMYWYRQDPGQGLRLIYYSQIVNDFQKGDIAEGYSVSREKKESFPLTVTSAQKNPTAFYLCASSSVPGGYTFGSGTRLTVV.